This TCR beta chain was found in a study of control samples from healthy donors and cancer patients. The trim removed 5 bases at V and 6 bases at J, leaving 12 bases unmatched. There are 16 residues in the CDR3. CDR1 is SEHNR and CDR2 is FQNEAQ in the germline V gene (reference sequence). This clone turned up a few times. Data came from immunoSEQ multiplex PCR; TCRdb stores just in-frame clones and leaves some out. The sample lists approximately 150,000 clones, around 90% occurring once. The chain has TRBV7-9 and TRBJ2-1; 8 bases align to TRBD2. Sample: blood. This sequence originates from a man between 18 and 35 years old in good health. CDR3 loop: CASSQTGLVNLNEQFF. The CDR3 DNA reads TGTGCCAGCAGCCAAACGGGACTAGTGAACCTCAATGAGCAGTTCTTC.